The TCR beta chain under discussion was sequenced for a study of blood T cell repertoires in COVID-19. At the level of the study: There were acute and convalescent COVID-19 samples, and they came from the United States, Italy and Spain. PBMCs, B-cell-depleted T cells, or T cells provided the cDNA or gDNA that made up the material.

Study processing details: Amplification of reference gene primers was used by the study to estimate nucleated cell counts. TCRdb keeps only in-frame clones here, not all; method: immunoSEQ multiplex PCR. The V and J calls and clone size were taken over from that table, and D and trimming were inferred from the DNA. Among about 130,000 clones listed, around four fifths were seen once. CDR1 GTSNPN and CDR2 SVGIG come from the germline V gene (reference sequence). V was shortened by 0 bases and J by 10 bases, with 16 bases between the two germline ends. The CDR3 sequence is 15 residues long. The chain recombines TRBV30 with TRBJ1-6; perhaps TRBD1 as D (6 bases). Sequencing was carried out using peripheral blood. This TCR came from a man aged 55 to 70 with acute or convalescent COVID-19. For the CDR3, the DNA is TGTGCCTGGAGTGTATCGTCCCAGGGGAGATCACCCCTCCACTTT. Its protein product is CAWSVSSQGRSPLHF.